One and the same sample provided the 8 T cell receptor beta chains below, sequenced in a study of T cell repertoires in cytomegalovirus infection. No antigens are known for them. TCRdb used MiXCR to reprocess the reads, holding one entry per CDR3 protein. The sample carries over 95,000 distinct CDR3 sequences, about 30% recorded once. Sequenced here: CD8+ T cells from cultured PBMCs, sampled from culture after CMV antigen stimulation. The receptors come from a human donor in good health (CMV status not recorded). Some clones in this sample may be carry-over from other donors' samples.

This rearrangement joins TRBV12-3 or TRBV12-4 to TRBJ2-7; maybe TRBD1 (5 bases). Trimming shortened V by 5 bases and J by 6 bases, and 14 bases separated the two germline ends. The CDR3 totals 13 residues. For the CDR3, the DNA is TGTGCCAGCAGTCCAGGACCAGGGCTCGAGCAGTACTTC. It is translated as CASSPGPGLEQYF.

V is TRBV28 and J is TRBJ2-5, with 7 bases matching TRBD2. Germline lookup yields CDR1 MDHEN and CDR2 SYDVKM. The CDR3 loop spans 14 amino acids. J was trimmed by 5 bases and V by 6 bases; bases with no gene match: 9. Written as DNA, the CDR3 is TGTGCCAGCAGCCATTCTCGCGGGAGCGAGACCCAGTACTTC. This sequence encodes CASSHSRGSETQYF.

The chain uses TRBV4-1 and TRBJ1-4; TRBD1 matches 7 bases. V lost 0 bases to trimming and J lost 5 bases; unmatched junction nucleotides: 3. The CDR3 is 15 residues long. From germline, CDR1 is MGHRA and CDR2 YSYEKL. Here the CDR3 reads CASSQEGQINEKLFF. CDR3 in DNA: TGCGCCAGCAGCCAAGAGGGACAGATAAATGAAAAACTGTTTTTT.

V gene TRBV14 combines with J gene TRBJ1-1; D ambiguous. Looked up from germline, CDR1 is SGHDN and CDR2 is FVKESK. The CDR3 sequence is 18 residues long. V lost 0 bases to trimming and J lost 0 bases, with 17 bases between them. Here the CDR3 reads CASSQERANPRMNTEAFF. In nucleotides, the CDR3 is TGTGCCAGCAGCCAAGAGCGGGCAAACCCGAGAATGAACACTGAAGCTTTCTTT.

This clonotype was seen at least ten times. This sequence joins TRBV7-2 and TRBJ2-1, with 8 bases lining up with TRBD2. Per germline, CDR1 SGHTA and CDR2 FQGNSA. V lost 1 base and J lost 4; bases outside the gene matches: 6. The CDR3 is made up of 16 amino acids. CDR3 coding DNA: TGTGCCAGCAGCTTAGTATTCGAGCGGGGGTACAATGAGCAGTTCTTC. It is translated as CASSLVFERGYNEQFF.

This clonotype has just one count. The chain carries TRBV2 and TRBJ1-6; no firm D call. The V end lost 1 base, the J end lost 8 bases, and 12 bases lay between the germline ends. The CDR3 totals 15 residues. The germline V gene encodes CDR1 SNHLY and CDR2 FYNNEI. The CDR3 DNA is TGTGCCAGCAGTGAAGGAACGACCATCTATTCACCCCTCCACTTT. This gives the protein CASSEGTTIYSPLHF.

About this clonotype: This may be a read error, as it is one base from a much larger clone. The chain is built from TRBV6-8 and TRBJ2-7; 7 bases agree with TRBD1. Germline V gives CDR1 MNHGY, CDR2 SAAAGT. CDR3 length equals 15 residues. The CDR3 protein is CASRPEGTATYDQYF. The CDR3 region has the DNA TGTGCCAGCAGGCCCGAAGGGACAGCGACCTACGACCAGTACTTC.

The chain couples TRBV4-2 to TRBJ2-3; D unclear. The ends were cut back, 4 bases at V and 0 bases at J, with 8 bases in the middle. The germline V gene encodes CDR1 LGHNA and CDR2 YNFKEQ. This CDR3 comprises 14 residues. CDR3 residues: CASSPPRSTDTQYF. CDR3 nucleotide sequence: TGTGCCAGCAGCCCCCCCCGGAGCACAGATACGCAGTATTTT.